Below, 18 T cell receptor beta chains from the same sample are listed, as sequenced in a study of CD8+CD57+ T cells in acquired aplastic anemia. Genomic DNA, serving as template, underwent TCR beta VDJ and CDR3 profiling. TCRdb processed the reads anew with MiXCR; each CDR3 protein has one entry. The sample holds over 150,000 distinct CDR3 sequences, approximately 49% seen once. The sequenced material came from sorted CD4+, CD8+, or CD8+CD57+ T cells (not recorded which) from PBMCs. These receptor sequences come from a human donor in good health, serving as a control.

This chain uses TRBV11-2 with TRBJ2-2; D not certain. This CDR3 has 13 amino acids. CDR1 and CDR2 (germline): SGHAT, FQNNGV. Trimming pared 0 bases from V and 8 bases from J, leaving 7 bases between. The CDR3 sequence is CASSLDETGELFF. CDR3 bases: TGTGCCAGCAGCTTAGATGAGACGGGGGAGCTGTTTTTT.

Worth noting for this clonotype: At one end the junction does not follow the germline gene, possibly because of a read error. This chain links TRBV18 with TRBJ2-5; D uncertain. This CDR3 is built from 14 residues. Per germline, CDR1 KGHSH and CDR2 LQKENI. The CDR3 DNA sequence: TGTGCCATCTCACCACCGACCACTCAAGAGGCCCAGTACTTC. Encoded protein: CAISPPTTQEAQYF.

This clonotype was recorded a few times. This chain uses TRBV30 with TRBJ1-4; D gene unclear. The length of the CDR3 is 16 residues. V was pared by 3 bases and J by 7 bases, with 21 bases between. Germline assignment: CDR1 GTSNPN and CDR2 SVGIG (reference sequence). The CDR3 protein is CAWRTLEGAAREKLFF. DNA of the CDR3: TGTGCCTGGAGGACCCTTGAGGGAGCTGCGCGTGAAAAACTGTTTTTT.

On this clonotype: One junction end does not reproduce the germline sequence, and a read error may be involved. The CDR3 DNA is TGTGCCGGCAGCAATGGACAGGGGGCAGCAAACATTCAGTACTTC. Residues: CAGSNGQGAANIQYF. The J gene is TRBJ2-4, the V gene TRBV5-8, with TRBD1 matching over 11 bases. The CDR3 totals 15 residues. Germline loops: CDR1 SGHTS, CDR2 YDEGEE.

This chain uses TRBV20-1 with TRBJ1-1; TRBD1 is a possible D gene (5 bases). CDR1 and CDR2 (germline): DFQATT, SNEGSKA (reference sequence). The V gene lost 3 bases and the J gene lost 1 base, with 18 bases spanning the gap. CDR3 size: 16 residues. In nucleotides, the CDR3 is TGCAGTGCTAGTAGGGCGGGGCTCAATTCGAACACTGAAGCTTTCTTT. This codes for CSASRAGLNSNTEAFF.

A word on this clonotype: The CDR3 does not end in the conserved phenylalanine or tryptophan, so this is likely a read error. It is unclear where the CDR3 begins or ends on the DNA, so no DNA is shown, and the CDR3 is as TCRdb lists it. The chain has TRBV7-2 and TRBJ1-4; the table assigns TRBD1, which was not confirmed against the DNA. Termini included, the CDR3 measures 13 amino acids. CDR1 and CDR2 (germline): SGHTA, FQGNSA. The CDR3 sequence: CASSLGQGLPYNY.

The V gene is TRBV29-1, the J gene TRBJ1-5; TRBD1 matches at 9 bases. Germline loops: CDR1 SQVTM, CDR2 ANQGSEA. The CDR3 extends over 12 amino acids. Unmatched junction bases numbered 1, after V lost 3 bases and J lost 7 bases. CDR3 loop: CSVEDRGQPQHF. The CDR3 bases are TGCAGCGTTGAGGACAGGGGACAGCCCCAGCATTTT.

This clonotype was found a few times. A much more abundant neighbour one base away suggests this may be a read error. Given the absence of the conserved phenylalanine or tryptophan at the CDR3 end, a read error is likely. The chain joins TRBV5-4 to TRBJ2-7; tentatively, D is TRBD1 or TRBD2 (5 bases each). This CDR3 is 16 amino acids long. V was cut by 0 bases and J by 3 bases, with 16 bases left in between. In germline, CDR1 is SGHNT, CDR2 YYREEE (reference sequence). The CDR3 region is CASSLDPGPILYEQYL. In nucleotides, the CDR3 is TGTGCCAGCAGCTTGGACCCGGGACCGATCCTCTACGAGCAGTACCTC.

The gene calls are TRBV4-2 and TRBJ2-1; D might be TRBD2 (5 bases). Germline CDR1 reads LGHNA; CDR2 reads YNFKEQ. The CDR3 is made up of 17 amino acids. The germline V and J ends were trimmed by 0 bases and 0 bases, with 12 bases remaining between them. The CDR3 reads CASSQDPQRSSYNEQFF. DNA of the CDR3: TGTGCCAGCAGCCAAGATCCCCAGCGGAGCTCCTACAATGAGCAGTTCTTC.

This clonotype appeared many times. This sequence joins TRBV6-4 and TRBJ1-6; 7 bases are a match to TRBD1. The germline V gene has CDR1 MRHNA and CDR2 SNTAGT. The CDR3 sequence is 15 residues long. The V segment lost 3 bases and the J segment 6 bases; nucleotides outside the gene matches: 5. The CDR3: CASSELSGGNSPLHF. CDR3 coding DNA: TGTGCCAGCAGTGAACTATCAGGGGGTAATTCACCCCTCCACTTT.

The J gene is TRBJ2-7, the V gene TRBV10-3; 10 bases map to TRBD1. Germline V gives CDR1 ENHRY, CDR2 SYGVKD. There are 13 residues in the CDR3. The junction had 5 bases not matched to a gene; V was cut back by 6 bases and J by 6 bases. The CDR3 spells CAISHGTGVEQYF. The CDR3 DNA reads TGTGCCATCAGCCACGGGACAGGGGTCGAGCAGTACTTC.

The J gene is TRBJ1-2, the V gene TRBV24-1, with 8 nucleotides matching TRBD1. V was pared by 4 bases and J by 4 bases, with 10 bases of the junction left unmatched. The germline gives CDR1 KGHDR, CDR2 SFDVKD. The CDR3 loop spans 16 amino acids. CDR3 sequence reads: CATSETGTGSTYGYTF. The CDR3 nucleotides read TGTGCCACCAGTGAGACCGGGACAGGAAGTACCTATGGCTACACCTTC.

This clonotype came up many times. The V gene is TRBV12-3 or TRBV12-4, the J gene TRBJ1-1; no clear D gene. The CDR3 has 14 amino acids. The V and J ends lost 5 bases and 1 base respectively, with 11 bases between them. CDR3 in DNA: TGTGCCAGCAGTCCAGATTCGTGGAACACTGAAGCTTTCTTT. The encoded protein is CASSPDSWNTEAFF.

The chain uses TRBV7-2 and TRBJ2-7; no reliable D call. Trimming shortened V by 1 base and J by 2 bases, and 9 bases separated the two germline ends. Germline CDR1 and CDR2: SGHTA and FQGNSA. The length of the CDR3 is 14 residues. CDR3 in DNA: TGTGCCAGCAGCTTAGTTCCCGGTACCTACGAGCAGTACTTC. Translated, it gives CASSLVPGTYEQYF.

This clonotype was counted a few times. The chain links TRBV20-1 to TRBJ2-3; the match to TRBD2 covers 7 bases. The CDR3 has 13 amino acids. Germline V lookup: CDR1 DFQATT, CDR2 SNEGSKA (reference sequence). V shed 7 bases, J shed 2 bases, and the junction held 6 bases outside the gene matches. The chain's CDR3 is CSGAAGVTDTQYF. CDR3 DNA: TGCAGTGGGGCGGCGGGGGTCACAGATACGCAGTATTTT.

CDR3 protein: CSAPLGGTDAFF. CDR3 in DNA: TGCAGTGCACCTCTGGGGGGGACAGACGCTTTCTTT. This rearrangement joins TRBV20-1 to TRBJ1-1; 7 positions agree with TRBD1. After removal of 6 bases from V and 11 bases from J, the junction contained 12 bases not matched to a gene. CDR3 length equals 12 residues. The germline V gene has CDR1 DFQATT and CDR2 SNEGSKA (reference sequence).

About this clonotype: No conserved phenylalanine or tryptophan is present at the end of the CDR3, so a read error is the likely explanation. The chain is built from TRBV7-6 and TRBJ2-5; D is unclear. V was trimmed by 11 bases and J by 1 base, leaving 17 bases between them. The CDR3 totals 14 residues. The germline V gene has CDR1 SGHVS and CDR2 FNYEAQ. The CDR3 loop reads CAGSPLFAQETQYL. CDR3 DNA: TGTGCCGGCTCACCACTGTTCGCCCAAGAGACCCAGTACCTC.

This clonotype was recorded a few times. This rearrangement joins TRBV4-3 to TRBJ2-5; D remains unclear. CDR1 and CDR2 (germline): LGHNA, YSLEER. The V end was cut by 0 bases, the J end by 5 bases, with 13 bases between. CDR3 length equals 15 residues. The CDR3 bases are TGCGCCAGCAGCCAAGAGGCTTTAGGTTACGAGACCCAGTACTTC. It is translated as CASSQEALGYETQYF.